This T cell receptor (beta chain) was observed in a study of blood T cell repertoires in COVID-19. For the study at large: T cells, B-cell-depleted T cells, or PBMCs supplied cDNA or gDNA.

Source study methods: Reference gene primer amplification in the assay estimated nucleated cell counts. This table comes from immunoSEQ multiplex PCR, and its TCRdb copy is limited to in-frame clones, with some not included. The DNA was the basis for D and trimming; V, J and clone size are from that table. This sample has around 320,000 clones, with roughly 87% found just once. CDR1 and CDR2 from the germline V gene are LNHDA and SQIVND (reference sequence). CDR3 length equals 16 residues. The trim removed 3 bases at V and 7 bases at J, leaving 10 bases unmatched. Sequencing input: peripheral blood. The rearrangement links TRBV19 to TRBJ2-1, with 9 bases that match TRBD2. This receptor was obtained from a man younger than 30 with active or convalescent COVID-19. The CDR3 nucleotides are TGTGCCAGTAGTATCCCAAGCGGGAGGACGGGGAATGAGCAGTTCTTC. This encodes CASSIPSGRTGNEQFF.